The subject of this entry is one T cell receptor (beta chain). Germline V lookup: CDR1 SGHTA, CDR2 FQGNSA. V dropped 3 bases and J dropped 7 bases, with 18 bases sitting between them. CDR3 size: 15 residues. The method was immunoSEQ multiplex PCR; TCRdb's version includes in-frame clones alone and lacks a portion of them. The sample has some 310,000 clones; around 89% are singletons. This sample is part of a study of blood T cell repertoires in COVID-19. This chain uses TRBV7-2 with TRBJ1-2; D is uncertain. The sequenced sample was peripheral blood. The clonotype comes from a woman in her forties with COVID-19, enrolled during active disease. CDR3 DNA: TGTGCCAGCAGCTTCCGTGGAAGGGAAGGAGGTGGCTACACCTTC. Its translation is CASSFRGREGGGYTF.